Sequencing of this T cell receptor (beta chain) was carried out in a study of T cell changes during pregnancy in multiple sclerosis. In germline, CDR1 is SGHVS, CDR2 FNYEAQ. Trimming left V 3 bases short and J 0 bases short, with 11 bases between. This CDR3 comprises 15 residues. Data came from immunoSEQ multiplex PCR; TCRdb stores just in-frame clones and leaves some out. The repertoire consists of about 58,000 clones, with 85% to 95% occurring once and the leading ten covering 3.5% to 4.5%. This sequence joins TRBV7-6 and TRBJ1-1, with D possibly TRBD1 on 6 matching bases. The clonotype was recovered from a female donor with multiple sclerosis, enrolled in a pregnancy study. The material sequenced was CD8+ T cells from peripheral blood mononuclear cells, taken in the second trimester of pregnancy. The CDR3 DNA sequence: TGTGCCAGCAGCTTTGGACAGAAGATGAACACTGAAGCTTTCTTT. Encoded protein: CASSFGQKMNTEAFF. The full variable domain, in which reference TRBV7-6 and TRBJ1-1 provide the parts outside the CDR3, is GAGVSQSPRYKVTKRGQDVALRCDPISGHVSLYWYRQALGQGPEFLTYFNYEAQQDKSGLPNDRFSAERPEGSISTLTIQRTEQRDSAMYRCASSFGQKMNTEAFFGQGTRLTVV.